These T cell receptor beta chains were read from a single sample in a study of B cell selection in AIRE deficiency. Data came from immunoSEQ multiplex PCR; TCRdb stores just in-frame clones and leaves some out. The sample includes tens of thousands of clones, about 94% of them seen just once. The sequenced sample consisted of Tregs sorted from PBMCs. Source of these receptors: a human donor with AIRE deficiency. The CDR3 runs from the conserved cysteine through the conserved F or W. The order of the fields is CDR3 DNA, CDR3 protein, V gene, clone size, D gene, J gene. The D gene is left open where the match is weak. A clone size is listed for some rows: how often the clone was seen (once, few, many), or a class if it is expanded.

TGTGCCAGCAGTTTGGTTTACGAACCCCTCCACTTT,CASSLVYEPLHF,TRBV28,once,.,TRBJ1-6
TGTGCCTGGAGTCGACTTCTGAGGGCAGATACGCAGTATTTT,CAWSRLLRADTQYF,TRBV30,.,.,TRBJ2-3
TGTGCCAGTACTCCGGGACCGGGATTCTTTGGGCAGTACTTC,CASTPGPGFFGQYF,TRBV19,.,.,TRBJ2-7
TGTGCCAGCAGCTTGGGACCCGCGGCCAGCTTAGTCCTGACTTTC,CASSLGPAASLVLTF,TRBV5-6,.,.,TRBJ2-6
TGTGCCAGCAGCTTAGAGGTGACAGGCGCGGGGGAGACCCAGTACTTC,CASSLEVTGAGETQYF,TRBV11-3,.,.,TRBJ2-5
TGTGCCACCAGCAGAGTGGACACTGAAGCTTTCTTT,CATSRVDTEAFF,TRBV15,.,.,TRBJ1-1
TGTGCCAGCAGCCCCAGGGGAGCTAATGAAAAACTGTTTTTT,CASSPRGANEKLFF,TRBV6-6,.,.,TRBJ1-4
TGTGCCAGTAGTATGGAGACCTACAATGAGCAGTTCTTC,CASSMETYNEQFF,TRBV19,.,.,TRBJ2-1
TGTGCCAGCAGCCCCCGATGGGAGGGGAGCACAGATACGCAGTATTTT,CASSPRWEGSTDTQYF,TRBV5-6,.,TRBD2,TRBJ2-3
TGTGCCTGGAGAGACAGGCCCTATGGCTACACCTTC,CAWRDRPYGYTF,TRBV30,once,.,TRBJ1-2
TGTGCCACCCAGGCAGGGGCGGTCTATGGCTACACCTTC,CATQAGAVYGYTF,TRBV2,.,.,TRBJ1-2
TGCGCCAGCAGCCAAGTCCCATGGACTAGCGGGAGTTGGGATACGCAGTATTTT,CASSQVPWTSGSWDTQYF,TRBV4-3,.,TRBD2,TRBJ2-3
TGTGCCAGTAGTACCTGGACAGGGGCGCGAGATACGCAGTATTTT,CASSTWTGARDTQYF,TRBV19,once,TRBD1,TRBJ2-3
TGCGCCAGCAGCGGGAGGGCGGGACTAGCTCTTCTGAACACCGGGGAGCTGTTTTTT,CASSGRAGLALLNTGELFF,TRBV5-1,.,TRBD2,TRBJ2-2
TGTGCCAGCAGTCAACGGACTCAGCCCCAGCATTTT,CASSQRTQPQHF,TRBV28,.,.,TRBJ1-5
TGTGCCTGGCAGGACAGGGGGGGACTAGCGACCTACAATGAGCAGTTCTTC,CAWQDRGGLATYNEQFF,TRBV30,.,.,TRBJ2-1
TGTGCCAGCAGCCGACAGGGGGGTAGCAATCAGCCCCAGCATTTT,CASSRQGGSNQPQHF,TRBV7-3,.,TRBD1,TRBJ1-5
TGTGCCAGCAGCTTCGGACTAGCGGGAGCGGTCGAGCAGTACTTC,CASSFGLAGAVEQYF,TRBV7-2,.,TRBD2,TRBJ2-7
TGTGCCAGCAGCCAAGTACGTCTCCGGCTAGCGGGAGGGCCAGGCATTCAGTACTTC,CASSQVRLRLAGGPGIQYF,TRBV4-2,.,TRBD2,TRBJ2-4
TGCAGCGACCAAAGCGGGAAGAGCAATGAGCAGTTCTTC,CSDQSGKSNEQFF,TRBV29-1,.,TRBD2,TRBJ2-1
TGTGCCAGTAGTGGGCAGGATAAAAGTTGGCGGAGCAATCAGCCCCAGCATTTT,CASSGQDKSWRSNQPQHF,TRBV19,.,.,TRBJ1-5
TGTGCCAGCAGCTTTACAGGGAGAGACTATGGCTACACCTTC,CASSFTGRDYGYTF,TRBV5-4,once,.,TRBJ1-2
TGTGCCAGCTCCCCAGCGACAGGGAACTCCTACGAGCAGTACTTC,CASSPATGNSYEQYF,TRBV18,.,TRBD1,TRBJ2-7
TGTGCCAGCAGCTTGACAGGGCCCACTGAAGCTTTCTTT,CASSLTGPTEAFF,TRBV7-9,.,TRBD1,TRBJ1-1
TGCGCCAGCAGTCCCGGGACAGGAAAGTCCCCACACTGGGCCAACGTCCTGACTTTC,CASSPGTGKSPHWANVLTF,TRBV10-1,.,TRBD1,TRBJ2-6
TGTGCCAGCAGTTTTAATTTGGCACAGGGAGCAGAGACCCAGTACTTC,CASSFNLAQGAETQYF,TRBV28,.,.,TRBJ2-5
TGCGCCAGCAGACCAGACACAGATACGCAGTATTTT,CASRPDTDTQYF,TRBV5-1,once,.,TRBJ2-3
TGTGCCAGCAGTGAAAAGGGGGCCCCTGCTGGTGGCTACACCTTC,CASSEKGAPAGGYTF,TRBV6-1,.,TRBD1,TRBJ1-2
TGTGCCAGCAGCTTCGAGACGGTCGCCTACGAGCAGTACTTC,CASSFETVAYEQYF,TRBV11-3,.,.,TRBJ2-7
TGTGCCAGCAGTACGAAACAGGGCCGCGTGGCCAAAAACATTCAGTACTTC,CASSTKQGRVAKNIQYF,TRBV5-6,.,.,TRBJ2-4
TGTGCCAGTAGTATCCGCTTAGGAGGGGGCTACGAGCAGTACTTC,CASSIRLGGGYEQYF,TRBV19,.,.,TRBJ2-7
TGTGCCAGCTCACCGATAGCGGGAGGAGAGACCCAGTACTTC,CASSPIAGGETQYF,TRBV18,once,TRBD2,TRBJ2-5
TGTGCCAGCTCATCCTACAGGGTCCCCTCCTACGAGCAGTACTTC,CASSSYRVPSYEQYF,TRBV18,.,.,TRBJ2-7
TGCGCCAGCAGCTTCGGGCCGACAGGGGAGTCACCCCTCCACTTT,CASSFGPTGESPLHF,TRBV5-1,.,TRBD1,TRBJ1-6
TGTGCCAGCAGCCCCCAACTCGTCGGAAACACCATATATTTT,CASSPQLVGNTIYF,TRBV2,.,.,TRBJ1-3
TGTGCCTGTCGGGGTCCTGGGGTTTATTACAATGAGCAGTTCTTC,CACRGPGVYYNEQFF,TRBV30,.,.,TRBJ2-1
TGTGCCAGCAGCTTAGAGGTTGGGCCCACCAATGAGCAGTTCTTC,CASSLEVGPTNEQFF,TRBV7-2,.,.,TRBJ2-1
TGTGCCACCAGCAGGGGCTCCCAAGGGGAGACCCAGTACTTC,CATSRGSQGETQYF,TRBV15,.,.,TRBJ2-5
TGTGCCAGCAGCTTATTTTCCCTTACTCTAACCGGGGAGCTGTTTTTT,CASSLFSLTLTGELFF,TRBV7-8,.,.,TRBJ2-2
TGCAGTGCCCTCCATGGGACCCAGTACTTC,CSALHGTQYF,TRBV20-1,.,.,TRBJ2-5
TGTGCCAGCAGTTCCAGTAGCTCCTATAATTCACCCCTCCACTTT,CASSSSSSYNSPLHF,TRBV6-6,.,.,TRBJ1-6
TGTGCCAGCTCTAAGGGGGCGAGGCAGCCCCAGCATTTT,CASSKGARQPQHF,TRBV18,.,TRBD1,TRBJ1-5
TGTGCCAGCAGTGTGGGACAGGGGATCGGCAATGAGCAGTTCTTC,CASSVGQGIGNEQFF,TRBV6-1,once,TRBD1,TRBJ2-1
TGTGCCAGCAGCTTATTGGGTTTGGGAGTTTTTCGTGAAGCTTTCTTT,CASSLLGLGVFREAFF,TRBV7-2,.,.,TRBJ1-1
TGTGCCAGCCGCTACAGGGGCTGGGACACTGAAGCTTTCTTT,CASRYRGWDTEAFF,TRBV7-2,.,TRBD1,TRBJ1-1
TGTGCCAGCAGCTTAGCGTGGACAGGGGGGCCGAACACTGAAGCTTTCTTT,CASSLAWTGGPNTEAFF,TRBV7-9,.,TRBD1,TRBJ1-1
TGTGCCAGCAGCTTACTTGGGGACTTATCCTACGAGCAGTACTTC,CASSLLGDLSYEQYF,TRBV5-4,.,.,TRBJ2-7
TGTGCCAGCAGCCCACGACAGGCTAGCTCCTACGAGCAGTACTTC,CASSPRQASSYEQYF,TRBV7-2,.,.,TRBJ2-7
TGTGCCGGCTCGGCGGGGTTAGGAAACACCATATATTTT,CAGSAGLGNTIYF,TRBV28,few,.,TRBJ1-3
TGTGCCAGCAGAGCCGGGACTAGCGGGAGGCAAGAGACCCAGTACTTC,CASRAGTSGRQETQYF,TRBV5-6,.,TRBD2,TRBJ2-5
TGTGCCAGCAGTTCGCTGGATACGCAGTATTTT,CASSSLDTQYF,TRBV6-5,.,.,TRBJ2-3
TGCGCCAGCAGCTTGGACGGTAACTATGGCTACACCTTC,CASSLDGNYGYTF,TRBV5-1,.,.,TRBJ1-2
TGTGCCAGCAGTTCCACCCCCCGTCAGGGCTATGGCTACACCTTC,CASSSTPRQGYGYTF,TRBV6-5,.,.,TRBJ1-2
TGCGCCAGCAGTGAAACGAGGAATTCACCCCTCCACTTT,CASSETRNSPLHF,TRBV10-2,.,.,TRBJ1-6
TGTGCCAGCAGCTTAGAATCTAGCGCGAGTGAGCAGTTCTTC,CASSLESSASEQFF,TRBV7-2,few,.,TRBJ2-1
TGTGCCAGCAGCTTAGCTAGGAGTTCCTACGAGCAGTACTTC,CASSLARSSYEQYF,TRBV7-2,.,.,TRBJ2-7
TGTGCCAGCAGCCTGTCAGGGAACTCCTACGAGCAGTACTTC,CASSLSGNSYEQYF,TRBV9,.,.,TRBJ2-7